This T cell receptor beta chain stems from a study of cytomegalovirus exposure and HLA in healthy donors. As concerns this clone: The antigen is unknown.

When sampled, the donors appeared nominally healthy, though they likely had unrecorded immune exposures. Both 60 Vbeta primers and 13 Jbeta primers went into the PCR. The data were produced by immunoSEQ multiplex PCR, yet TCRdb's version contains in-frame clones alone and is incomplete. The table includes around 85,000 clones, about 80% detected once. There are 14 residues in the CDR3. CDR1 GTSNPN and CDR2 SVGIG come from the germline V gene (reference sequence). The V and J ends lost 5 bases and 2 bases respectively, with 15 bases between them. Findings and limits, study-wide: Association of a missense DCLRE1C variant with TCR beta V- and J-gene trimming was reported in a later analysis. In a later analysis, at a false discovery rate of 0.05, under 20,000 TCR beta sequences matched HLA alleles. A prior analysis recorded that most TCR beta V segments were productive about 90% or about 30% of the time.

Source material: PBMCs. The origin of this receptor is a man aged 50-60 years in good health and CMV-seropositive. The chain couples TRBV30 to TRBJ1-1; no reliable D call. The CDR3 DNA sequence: TGTGCCTGGGGCGGTGAAGCACGAAACACTGAAGCTTTCTTT. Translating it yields CAWGGEARNTEAFF.